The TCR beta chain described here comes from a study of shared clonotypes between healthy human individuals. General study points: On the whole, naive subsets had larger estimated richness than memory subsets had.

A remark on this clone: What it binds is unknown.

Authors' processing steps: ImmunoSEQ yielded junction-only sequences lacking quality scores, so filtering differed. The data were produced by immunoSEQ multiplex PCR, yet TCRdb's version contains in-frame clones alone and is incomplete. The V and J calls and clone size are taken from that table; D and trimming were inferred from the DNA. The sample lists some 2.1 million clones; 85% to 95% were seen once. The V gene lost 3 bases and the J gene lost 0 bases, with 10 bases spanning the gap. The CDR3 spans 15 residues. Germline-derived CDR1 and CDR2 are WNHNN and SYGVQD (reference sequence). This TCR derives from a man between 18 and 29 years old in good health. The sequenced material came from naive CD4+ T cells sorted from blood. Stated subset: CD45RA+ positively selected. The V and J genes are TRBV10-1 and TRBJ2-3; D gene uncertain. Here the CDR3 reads CASSEGLSSTDTQYF. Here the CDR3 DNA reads TGCGCCAGCAGTGAAGGGCTTTCTAGCACAGATACGCAGTATTTT.